The present TCR beta chain was sequenced within a study of tissue T cells after allogeneic stem cell transplantation. This CDR3 comprises 15 residues. V lost 2 bases and J lost 0, with 8 bases in between. CDR1 and CDR2 (germline): MNHDT, YYDKIL. The assay was immunoSEQ multiplex PCR, and TCRdb's table has in-frame clones only and misses some. The table records about 48,000 clones, about 73% of them present only once. On this clone itself: Here the gene names and germline are mouse. The read falls 1 residue short of the CDR3 end, and the missing part is taken from the germline J gene.

This receptor was taken from a pool of C57BL/6 mice in good health. Material for sequencing was sorted cells pooled from one or two spleens. V and J are TRBV17 and TRBJ1-3; D ambiguous. The CDR3 region is CASSRRAFSGNTLYF. Incomplete CDR3 DNA: TGTGCTAGCAGTAGAAGGGCATTTTCTGGAAATACGCTCTAT.